Sequencing of this T cell receptor (beta chain) was carried out in a study of blood T cell repertoires in COVID-19. Study-level background: Nucleic acid was either cDNA or gDNA, and it came from T cells, B-cell-depleted T cells, or PBMCs.

The participants were between about 18 and 90 years old and came from some 23 US areas. Clinical histories supplied by participants themselves formed the basis of cohort assignment. This clone was observed once. Libraries were prepared by immunoSEQ multiplex PCR; TCRdb keeps only in-frame clonotypes and omits some of them. The sample includes about 220,000 clones, approximately 84% of them seen just once. CDR3 length equals 16 residues. Germline CDR1 SGHRS, CDR2 YFSETQ. V gave up 2 bases and J gave up 4 bases; unmatched junction bases: 7. Sequencing was carried out using PBMCs or T cells enriched from blood (not recorded which). The chain couples TRBV5-1 to TRBJ1-4, with 8 bases matching TRBD1. This TCR was sampled from a middle-aged man who had recovered from COVID-19. The CDR3 is CASSFIGTGFNEKLFF. CDR3 nucleotide sequence: TGCGCCAGCAGCTTTATCGGGACAGGATTTAATGAAAAACTGTTTTTT.